These T cell receptor beta chains were read from a single sample in a study of T-cell memory formation after mild COVID-19. From the 5' RACE reads, TCRdb called clonotypes with MiXCR, one entry per CDR3 protein. The sample consists of about 90,000 distinct CDR3 sequences, about 16% of them appearing once. Source material: PBMCs or a T cell subset sorted from them (not recorded which). The receptor source for this set is a man aged 18 to 29 who had mild COVID-19 (a few samples of this study predate the infection). Cell type and time point are not known. Both conserved end residues are part of each CDR3. The D gene is left open where the match is weak.

J	V	D	CDR3
TRBJ2-1	TRBV7-6	-	CASSYRYNEQFF
TRBJ2-1	TRBV12-3/TRBV12-4	-	CASSWRTYNEQFF
TRBJ2-1	TRBV27	-	CASSPQGGRGAHNEQFF
TRBJ2-3	TRBV30	TRBD1	CAWSRGNTDTQYF
TRBJ1-2	TRBV25-1	-	CASSVGAKGYTF
TRBJ1-2	TRBV6-5	-	CASSYQGLSGYTF
TRBJ2-7	TRBV4-3	TRBD2	CASSQEASGVSEQYF
TRBJ2-7	TRBV4-1	-	CASSQVRESYEQYF
TRBJ1-2	TRBV6-2/TRBV6-3	TRBD1	CASSTGDYGYTF
TRBJ1-1	TRBV6-2/TRBV6-3	-	CASSYSTAAGHRDEAFF
TRBJ2-3	TRBV5-1	TRBD2	CASSFILAGTSSTDTQYF
TRBJ2-3	TRBV4-1	TRBD1	CASSLPRDRGTDTQYF
TRBJ2-1	TRBV6-5	TRBD2	CASSYTSGVGKQFF
TRBJ2-7	TRBV4-3	-	CASSQDRTAYEQYF
TRBJ2-7	TRBV5-1	TRBD1	CASSTGTGAYEQYF
TRBJ2-1	TRBV30	-	CAWSGYNEQFF
TRBJ1-1	TRBV29-1	-	CSVSRNTEAFF
TRBJ1-2	TRBV6-6	-	CASSYSRGGDNYGYTF
TRBJ1-6	TRBV11-2	TRBD1	CASSPGRDRGSPLHF
TRBJ2-5	TRBV12-3/TRBV12-4	TRBD2	CASSPGLSGGGIETQYF
TRBJ2-3	TRBV5-1	-	CASSPGLGWRADTQYF
TRBJ1-1	TRBV4-2	-	CASSQARVNTEAFF
TRBJ2-2	TRBV7-9	-	CASSFTVTGELFF
TRBJ2-7	TRBV12-3/TRBV12-4	-	CASSFGGDTFYEQYF
TRBJ1-6	TRBV6-6	-	CAAYDRSSYNSPLHF
TRBJ2-3	TRBV29-1	-	CSVDGGSTDTQYF
TRBJ1-5	TRBV4-1	-	CASSQTAGLFNQPQHF
TRBJ2-1	TRBV4-2	TRBD2	CASSQPGLALDEQFF
TRBJ1-6	TRBV11-2	-	CASSAPLRALHF
TRBJ2-3	TRBV30	-	CAWATRGTPSTDTQYF
TRBJ2-5	TRBV4-3	-	CASSQEEYGGYKTQYF
TRBJ2-1	TRBV19	-	CASSIGGNNEQFF
TRBJ2-5	TRBV11-2	TRBD2	CASSLQTSGVFQETQYF
TRBJ2-3	TRBV29-1	TRBD2	CSVVPGLNTDTQYF
TRBJ2-6	TRBV4-1	-	CASSQRDSPNSGANVLTF
TRBJ2-2	TRBV28	TRBD1	CASSLILRTGGLGELFF
TRBJ2-7	TRBV4-1	TRBD2	CASSQPGLTSSYEQYF
TRBJ2-3	TRBV9	-	CASDDGVTDTQYF
TRBJ2-5	TRBV25-1	TRBD2	CASSAPGTSIVGAETQYF
TRBJ2-7	TRBV4-1	-	CASSQGRGPSSYEQYF
TRBJ1-5	TRBV12-5	-	CASGPPGRPNGNQPQHF
TRBJ1-1	TRBV7-9	TRBD1	CASSSRDRGPEAFF
TRBJ2-3	TRBV4-1	-	CASSQDPAPSTDTQYF
TRBJ1-4	TRBV7-2	-	CASSSTPQLLGRFNEKLFF
TRBJ1-1	TRBV6-6	-	CASTRDGVIAFF
TRBJ2-3	TRBV15	-	CATSRDEGSDTQYF